One and the same sample provided the 32 T cell receptor beta chains below, sequenced in a study of T-cell reconstitution after alpha-beta-depleted transplantation in children. Preparing the TCRbeta library involved the use of unique molecular identifiers. Each CDR3 protein is one row after TCRdb ran MiXCR on the PCR reads. The sample shows about 580,000 distinct CDR3 sequences, 23% of them seen only once. The sample here was PBMCs, mostly from graft donor cells, taken 360 days after TCRalphabeta/CD19-depleted stem cell transplant. The receptors stem from a boy in the first two years of life who had a stem cell transplant for acute myeloid leukemia, so the T cells may come from the graft donor.

The chain combines TRBV12-3 or TRBV12-4 with TRBJ1-1; 8 bases map to TRBD1. V lost 3 bases and J lost 8; bases outside the gene matches: 8. The CDR3 has 14 amino acids. The CDR3 protein is CASSFERQGTEAFF. CDR3 DNA: TGTGCCAGCAGTTTTGAGAGACAGGGGACCGAAGCTTTCTTT.

J is TRBJ2-3 and V is TRBV6-2 or TRBV6-3; D tentatively fits TRBD1 or TRBD2 (5 bases each). V dropped 7 bases and J dropped 0 bases, with 11 bases sitting between them. The CDR3 extends over 14 amino acids. Germline lookup yields CDR1 MNHEY and CDR2 SVGEGT. CDR3 protein: CASIVRDSTDTQYF. DNA for the CDR3: TGTGCCAGCATCGTCCGGGACAGCACAGATACGCAGTATTTT.

This clonotype was seen at least ten times. This chain links TRBV20-1 with TRBJ1-4; 7 nucleotides align to TRBD1. The CDR3 is 15 amino acids. CDR1 DFQATT and CDR2 SNEGSKA come from the germline V gene (reference sequence). Germline trimming cut 1 base from V and 3 bases from J; bases unmatched to any gene: 5. CDR3 loop: CSARGPRGSNEKLFF. CDR3 DNA: TGCAGTGCTAGAGGACCCAGGGGGTCTAATGAAAAACTGTTTTTT.

This clonotype was seen once. J is TRBJ1-5 and V is TRBV12-3 or TRBV12-4; 10 nucleotides align to TRBD1. The CDR3 spans 20 residues. The ends lost 4 bases at V and 3 bases at J; junction bases unmatched: 18. This CDR3 is CASSSLWGQGLFRDNQPQHF. CDR3 coding DNA: TGTGCCAGCAGTTCATTATGGGGACAGGGGTTGTTTAGGGACAATCAGCCCCAGCATTTT.

Concerning this clonotype itself: A read error is likely, as this CDR3 ends without the conserved phenylalanine or tryptophan. The gene calls are TRBV7-9 and TRBJ1-1; D not certain. Germline CDR1 SEHNR, CDR2 FQNEAQ (reference sequence). Trimming cost V 2 bases and J 4 bases, with 8 bases left between them. The length of the CDR3 is 13 residues. This CDR3 reads CASSLIGLTEAFL. As DNA, the CDR3 is TGTGCCAGCAGCTTAATCGGGCTCACTGAAGCTTTCCTT.

This clonotype was seen at least ten times. The V gene is TRBV18, the J gene TRBJ2-1; D is perhaps TRBD2 (6 bases). Trimming shortened V by 3 bases and J by 8 bases, and 14 bases separated the two germline ends. This CDR3 region has 14 residues. Germline CDR1 KGHSH, CDR2 LQKENI. CDR3 DNA: TGTGCCAGCTCACCCTCTGGCAGCGGGCATGAGCAGTTCTTC. Translating gives CASSPSGSGHEQFF.

The rearrangement uses TRBV7-8 and TRBJ1-2; D may be TRBD1 (5 bases). CDR3 length: 15 residues. V was shortened by 6 bases and J by 3 bases, with 17 bases between the two germline ends. Germline assignment: CDR1 SGHVS and CDR2 FQNEAQ. The chain's CDR3 is CASRPGRDGYYGYTF. CDR3 sequence (DNA): TGTGCCAGCAGACCCGGTCGGGACGGATACTATGGCTACACCTTC. The full variable domain, its missing parts supplied by reference TRBV7-8 and TRBJ1-2, is GAGVSQSPRYKVAKRGQDVALRCDPISGHVSLFWYQQALGQGPEFLTYFQNEAQLDKSGLPSDRFFAERPEGSVSTLKIQRTQQEDSAVYLCASRPGRDGYYGYTFGSGTRLTVV.

The sample holds many counts of this clonotype. The J gene is TRBJ1-1, the V gene TRBV12-3 or TRBV12-4; D may be TRBD1 (5 bases). The CDR3 sequence is 12 residues long. Trimming shortened V by 5 bases and J by 7 bases, and 11 bases separated the two germline ends. CDR3 loop: CASSLQGGEAFF. CDR3 in DNA: TGTGCCAGCAGTCTGCAGGGAGGTGAAGCTTTCTTT.

This clonotype came up a few times. The J gene is TRBJ2-3, the V gene TRBV4-3; D might be TRBD2 (6 bases). Germline CDR1 LGHNA, CDR2 YSLEER. V was pared by 2 bases and J by 4 bases, with 10 bases between. The CDR3 has 14 amino acids. CDR3: CASSQTSSPDTQYF. CDR3 nucleotide sequence: TGCGCCAGCAGCCAAACTAGCTCGCCAGATACGCAGTATTTT.

The CDR3 loop reads CASSSVVGRQLSYEQYF. DNA of the CDR3: TGTGCCAGCAGCTCCGTTGTGGGCAGGCAACTTTCCTACGAGCAGTACTTC. The chain recombines TRBV11-3 with TRBJ2-7; D not certain. The CDR3 totals 17 residues. Trimming shortened V by 4 bases and J by 1 base, and 20 bases separated the two germline ends. Looked up from germline, CDR1 is SGHNT and CDR2 is YENEEA.

The chain carries TRBV2 and TRBJ2-3, with a weak D call TRBD1 (6 bases). Looked up from germline, CDR1 is SNHLY and CDR2 is FYNNEI. This CDR3 is built from 15 residues. V lost 7 bases to trimming and J lost 5 bases, with 19 bases between them. The CDR3 sequence is CASTPAQGRGDTQYF. The CDR3, as DNA: TGTGCCAGCACTCCTGCGCAGGGGCGCGGAGATACGCAGTATTTT. Variable domain in full (rest from reference TRBV2 and TRBJ2-3): EPEVTQTPSHQVTQMGQEVILRCVPISNHLYFYWYRQILGQKVEFLVSFYNNEISEKSEIFDDQFSVERPDGSNFTLKIRSTKLEDSAMYFCASTPAQGRGDTQYFGPGTRLTVL.

This clonotype was seen ten or more times. The chain links TRBV2 to TRBJ2-7, with 12 nucleotides matching TRBD1. V was clipped by 4 bases and J by 4 bases; unmatched bases: 5. Germline assignment: CDR1 SNHLY and CDR2 FYNNEI. The CDR3 contains 15 residues. CDR3 bases: TGTGCCAGCAGTGCCGGGACAGGGGGCGTTTACGAGCAGTACGTC. Protein sequence: CASSAGTGGVYEQYV.

This clonotype was picked up many times. The chain uses TRBV20-1 and TRBJ1-2; perhaps TRBD1 as D (6 bases). Germline lookup yields CDR1 DFQATT and CDR2 SNEGSKA (reference sequence). Trimming shortened V by 3 bases and J by 8 bases, and 16 bases separated the two germline ends. The CDR3 covers 13 residues. This chain's CDR3 is CSARETAGGGYTF. The CDR3 DNA reads TGCAGTGCTAGGGAGACTGCGGGGGGCGGCTACACCTTC.

The chain employs TRBV7-2 and TRBJ2-7; D remains unclear. Germline V gene lookup returns CDR1 SGHTA and CDR2 FQGNSA. Trimming left V 1 base short and J 3 bases short, with 13 bases between. The length of the CDR3 is 15 residues. The CDR3 nucleotides are TGTGCCAGCAGCTTAGGTCGTCAGACCATCTACGAGCAGTACTTC. Its translation: CASSLGRQTIYEQYF.

This clonotype occurred many times. The gene calls are TRBV7-2 and TRBJ2-5; 11 nucleotides agree with TRBD1. Losses at the gene ends were 4 bases for V and 5 bases for J; bases not matched to a gene: 12. Germline V CDR1 and CDR2: SGHTA, FQGNSA. CDR3 length equals 17 residues. For the CDR3, the DNA is TGTGCCAGCAGCTCGTGGGGACAGGGGGGATATGTGGAGACCCAGTACTTC. Amino acid sequence: CASSSWGQGGYVETQYF.

This clonotype was recorded at least ten times. The CDR3 protein is CASSFETGTETQYF. CDR3 DNA: TGTGCCAGCAGCTTCGAAACGGGGACAGAGACCCAGTACTTC. The V and J genes are TRBV11-2 and TRBJ2-5; D is perhaps TRBD1 or TRBD2 (5 bases each). Trimming pared 3 bases from V and 4 bases from J, leaving 12 bases between. Germline-derived CDR1 and CDR2 are SGHAT and FQNNGV. This CDR3 contains 14 residues.

The table lists this clonotype with a few counts. The junction and the germline gene differ at one end; a read error may be behind it. V gene TRBV15 combines with J gene TRBJ1-1; 7 bases match TRBD1. Germline loops: CDR1 LNHNV, CDR2 YYDKDF (reference sequence). CDR3 length: 13 amino acids. This CDR3 reads CAARDSLNTEAFF. The CDR3 DNA is TGTGCCGCCAGGGACAGTTTGAACACTGAAGCTTTCTTT.

This clonotype appeared a few times. One junction end disagrees with the germline gene, perhaps due to a read error. The V and J genes are TRBV12-3 or TRBV12-4 and TRBJ1-1; perhaps TRBD1 as D (5 bases). The CDR3 consists of 12 residues. The CDR3 nucleotides are TGTGCCAGCAGTGTTTCGGACCCACCAGGGACTTTT. This codes for CASSVSDPPGTF.

The V and J genes are TRBV20-1 and TRBJ1-1; D unresolved. The CDR3 is 13 amino acids. The V end was cut by 5 bases, the J end by 4 bases, with 14 bases between. CDR1 DFQATT and CDR2 SNEGSKA come from the germline V gene (reference sequence). CDR3 sequence: CSAQQLWGTEAFF. CDR3 bases: TGCAGTGCTCAGCAGTTATGGGGCACTGAAGCTTTCTTT.

This clonotype has a count of ten or more. This chain links TRBV4-3 with TRBJ2-3; D gene unclear. The V gene lost 3 bases and the J gene lost 0 bases, with 7 bases spanning the gap. The CDR3 totals 14 residues. From germline, CDR1 is LGHNA and CDR2 YSLEER. In DNA, the CDR3 is TGCGCCAGCAGCCAGGGTGCTAGCACAGATACGCAGTATTTT. Its translation is CASSQGASTDTQYF.

This clonotype was counted a few times. The chain links TRBV4-3 to TRBJ2-7, with 7 bases matching TRBD1. Germline V gene sequence: CDR1 LGHNA, CDR2 YSLEER. This CDR3 contains 14 residues. V lost 5 bases to trimming and J lost 5 bases; unmatched junction nucleotides: 9. The CDR3, as DNA: TGCGCCAGCAGCAGACACGGGACAGCGAACGAGCAGTACTTC. This translates into CASSRHGTANEQYF.

This clonotype was seen only a few times. This chain joins TRBV5-6 and TRBJ2-3; no clear D. Germline V gene data show CDR1 as SGHDT and CDR2 as YYEEEE. The CDR3 has 14 amino acids. Trimming left V 5 bases short and J 3 bases short, with 13 bases between. As DNA, the CDR3 is TGTGCCAGCAGTCGGGTTAACCCTACAGATACGCAGTATTTT. It codes for CASSRVNPTDTQYF.

This clonotype was seen only a few times. The CDR3 sequence is CASRTGRLETQYF. The CDR3 DNA sequence: TGTGCCAGCAGAACGGGACGGCTCGAGACCCAGTACTTC. The chain combines TRBV6-1 with TRBJ2-5; D possibly uses TRBD1 or TRBD2 (5 bases each). Germline loops: CDR1 MNHNS, CDR2 SASEGT. Trimming took off 6 bases at V and 5 bases at J, with 13 bases between the two ends. The CDR3 runs 13 residues.

This clonotype was seen only a few times. J is TRBJ2-1 and V is TRBV20-1; 7 positions match TRBD2. Germline lookup yields CDR1 DFQATT and CDR2 SNEGSKA (reference sequence). After removal of 3 bases from V and 5 bases from J, the junction contained 7 bases not matched to a gene. This CDR3 has 14 amino acids. The CDR3 nucleotides read TGCAGTGCTAGGCCCGGGACTAAAAACAATGAGCAGTTCTTC. This encodes CSARPGTKNNEQFF.

As for this clonotype: At one boundary the junction diverges from the germline segment, which might be a read error. The chain carries TRBV5-5 and TRBJ2-7; D possibly corresponds to TRBD2 (6 bases). This CDR3 is built from 14 residues. Germline CDR1 reads SGHKS; CDR2 reads YYEKEE (reference sequence). CDR3 nucleotide sequence: TGTGCCAGCAGCTTCATGTTGGGATGGGGCGGGGACTCATTC. Translating it yields CASSFMLGWGGDSF.

The table lists this clonotype with many counts. The gene calls are TRBV28 and TRBJ2-5; tentative D call: TRBD2 (6 bases). Germline CDR1 and CDR2: MDHEN and SYDVKM. CDR3 size: 13 residues. V lost 7 bases to trimming and J lost 5 bases, with 14 bases between them. The CDR3 bases are TGTGCCAGCACTCCTGGAGGGTTGGAGACCCAGTACTTC. This sequence encodes CASTPGGLETQYF.

The genes are TRBV6-4 and TRBJ1-1; D gene uncertain. The CDR3 loop spans 13 amino acids. Trimming took off 2 bases at V and 7 bases at J, with 11 bases between the two ends. The germline V gene has CDR1 MRHNA and CDR2 SNTAGT. The CDR3 coding sequence is TGTGCCAGCAGTGACCCGGGATGGTTTGAAGCTTTCTTT. Its protein product is CASSDPGWFEAFF.

This clonotype turned up a few times. The chain employs TRBV7-9 and TRBJ2-2, with D hard to call. V was pared by 4 bases and J by 6 bases, with 9 bases between. CDR1 and CDR2 (germline): SEHNR, FQNEAQ (reference sequence). The CDR3 is made up of 13 amino acids. The CDR3 DNA reads as TGTGCCAGCAGCTCGGACGTCCCCGGGGAGCTGTTTTTT. It yields the protein CASSSDVPGELFF.

This clonotype was seen repeatedly, ten times or more. The rearrangement links TRBV10-3 to TRBJ2-2; maybe TRBD1 (6 bases). The CDR3 is 12 residues long. Trimming stripped 6 bases from V and 6 bases from J, with 8 bases between. Germline assignment: CDR1 ENHRY and CDR2 SYGVKD. DNA of the CDR3: TGTGCCATCAGGGGGGCGGCCGGGGAGCTGTTTTTT. Translation: CAIRGAAGELFF.

The genes are TRBV15 and TRBJ2-3, with 8 bases fitting TRBD2. Germline CDR1 reads LNHNV; CDR2 reads YYDKDF (reference sequence). This CDR3 has 18 amino acids. With V trimmed by 1 base and J by 5 bases, 14 bases remained unmatched. Here the CDR3 reads CATSRVGPTGGRRDTQYF. DNA of the CDR3: TGTGCCACCAGCAGAGTAGGTCCCACGGGGGGGCGACGAGATACGCAGTATTTT. The whole variable domain, filled in from reference TRBV15 and TRBJ2-3, reads DAMVIQNPRYQVTQFGKPVTLSCSQTLNHNVMYWYQQKSSQAPKLLFHYYDKDFNNEADTPDNFQSRRPNTSFCFLDIRSPGLGDTAMYLCATSRVGPTGGRRDTQYFGPGTRLTVL.

This clonotype was recorded a few times. This chain connects TRBV12-3 or TRBV12-4 to TRBJ2-3; D not certain. This CDR3 region has 14 residues. V shed 6 bases and J shed 5 bases, with 15 bases lying between them. The CDR3 loop reads CASRTLGPLDTQYF. The CDR3 DNA reads TGTGCCAGCAGGACCCTCGGACCCCTAGATACGCAGTATTTT.

This clonotype was seen ten or more times. The rearrangement joins TRBV6-2 or TRBV6-3 to TRBJ1-1, with D possibly matching TRBD1 (5 bases). Trimming left V 6 bases short and J 0 bases short, with 14 bases between. CDR3 size: 15 residues. Germline V gene sequence: CDR1 MNHEY, CDR2 SVGEGT. DNA for the CDR3: TGTGCCAGCAGGCGACCTGGGGCTATGAACACTGAAGCTTTCTTT. Its translation is CASRRPGAMNTEAFF.